This passage covers 9 T cell receptor beta chains from one sample sequenced in a study of cytomegalovirus exposure and HLA in healthy donors. It was with 60 Vbeta and 13 Jbeta primers that the PCR ran. Profiled with immunoSEQ multiplex PCR; TCRdb holds only in-frame clones, not every one. The top ten clones hold approximately 0.26% of a sample with more than 150,000 clones, approximately 84% of them seen once. Sequenced: PBMCs. The receptors derive from a boy younger than 18 in good health and CMV-seronegative.

Written as DNA, the CDR3 is TGTGCCAGCGGCTCGAGGGCTCAAGAGACCCAGTACTTC. This translates into CASGSRAQETQYF. The chain links TRBV7-8 to TRBJ2-5; D perhaps matches TRBD2 (5 bases). The CDR3 covers 13 residues. Per the germline V gene, CDR1 is SGHVS and CDR2 is FQNEAQ. V dropped 8 bases and J dropped 2 bases, with 12 bases sitting between them.

The V and J genes are TRBV7-9 and TRBJ2-2, with D unclear. The CDR3 has 13 residues. V lost 3 bases and J lost 4, with 6 bases in between. Germline assignment: CDR1 SEHNR and CDR2 FQNEAQ (reference sequence). CDR3 protein: CASSFFRTGELFF. The CDR3 DNA reads TGTGCCAGCAGCTTTTTTCGCACCGGGGAGCTGTTTTTT.

CDR3 DNA: TGTGCCACCGGGCGGCGGAGGGAGAACACTGAAGCTTTCTTT. Translation gives CATGRRRENTEAFF. The rearrangement links TRBV15 to TRBJ1-1; D gene uncertain. The CDR3 contains 14 residues. CDR1 and CDR2 (germline): LNHNV, YYDKDF (reference sequence). V was trimmed by 8 bases and J by 1 base, leaving 14 bases between them.

The J gene is TRBJ2-7, the V gene TRBV9, with 8 positions matching TRBD2. CDR3 length: 15 amino acids. Unmatched junction bases numbered 9, after V lost 3 bases and J lost 4 bases. In germline, CDR1 is SGDLS, CDR2 YYNGEE. CDR3 loop: CASSGTGTRNYEQYF. The CDR3 DNA sequence: TGTGCCAGCAGCGGGACCGGGACTAGAAATTACGAGCAGTACTTC.

The chain employs TRBV5-4 and TRBJ2-5; TRBD1 matches at 10 bases. The V segment lost 7 bases and the J segment 4 bases; nucleotides outside the gene matches: 4. CDR3 size: 13 residues. Germline V gives CDR1 SGHNT, CDR2 YYREEE (reference sequence). In DNA form, the CDR3 reads TGTGCCAGCTCCCGGGACAGGGGAGAGACCCAGTACTTC. This sequence encodes CASSRDRGETQYF.

The rearrangement links TRBV5-1 to TRBJ1-3; the match to TRBD1 covers 7 bases. This CDR3 is built from 17 residues. The V gene end was trimmed by 4 bases and the J gene end by 6 bases; junction bases not matched to a gene: 16. CDR1 and CDR2 from the germline V gene are SGHRS and YFSETQ. CDR3 sequence (DNA): TGCGCCAGCAGCCCCGGGACAGCACAATCTCTGGAAAACACCATATATTTT. The encoded protein is CASSPGTAQSLENTIYF.

J is TRBJ1-1 and V is TRBV5-1; D is possibly TRBD1 (5 bases). The CDR3 spans 14 residues. From germline, CDR1 is SGHRS and CDR2 YFSETQ. Trimming took off 1 base at V and 1 base at J, with 8 bases between the two ends. The CDR3 sequence is CASSLPGQNTEAFF. The CDR3 DNA is TGCGCCAGCAGCTTGCCCGGACAGAACACTGAAGCTTTCTTT.

The chain links TRBV2 to TRBJ1-1, with no clear D. This CDR3 contains 14 residues. Trimming cost V 2 bases and J 2 bases, with 9 bases left between them. CDR1 is SNHLY, CDR2 FYNNEI, per germline. In DNA form, the CDR3 reads TGTGCCAGCAGTGAAAACAGACTAAACACTGAAGCTTTCTTT. This encodes CASSENRLNTEAFF.

In this sample, this clone turned up a few times. The chain joins TRBV5-4 to TRBJ1-1; D gene unclear. The V gene lost 5 bases and the J gene lost 1 base, with 15 bases spanning the gap. This CDR3 comprises 15 residues. Germline loops: CDR1 SGHNT, CDR2 YYREEE (reference sequence). CDR3 in amino acids: CASRVDFGGNTEAFF. The CDR3 DNA sequence: TGTGCCAGCAGGGTGGACTTCGGCGGGAACACTGAAGCTTTCTTT.